This T cell receptor (beta chain) appears in the sequencing data of a study of neurological immune-mediated disorders. Overall study results and limits: Multiple sclerosis, the disease with the least TCR clonal expansion, fell below healthy controls, whereas HTLV-1-associated myelopathy showed the most.

As concerns this clonotype: The antigen remains unidentified.

Trimming took off 0 bases at V and 2 bases at J, with 14 bases between the two ends. The CDR3 spans 15 residues. The germline gives CDR1 DFQATT, CDR2 SNEGSKA (reference sequence). TCRdb analysed the 5' RACE reads with MiXCR anew, one entry per CDR3 protein. This sample has about 120,000 distinct CDR3 sequences, with roughly 3.2% found just once. This receptor was taken from a woman in her 30s with multiple sclerosis. The V call is TRBV20-1, the J call TRBJ2-7, with D perhaps matching TRBD1 (8 bases). Material for sequencing was PBMCs. CDR3 DNA sequence: TGCAGTGCTAGAGAGCGGACAGGGAGGGCCTACGAGCAGTACTTC. Its protein product is CSARERTGRAYEQYF.